The rows below give T cell receptor beta chains drawn from one sample of a study of T cell repertoires in cytomegalovirus infection. Each CDR3 protein gets one entry after TCRdb re-called the reads with MiXCR. In the table there are around 450,000 distinct CDR3 sequences, under 40% of which are singletons. The material sequenced was PBMCs. Every receptor here comes from a human donor in good health (CMV status not recorded). Some clones in this sample may be carry-over from other donors' samples. CDR3s include the opening cysteine and the closing phenylalanine or tryptophan. Each record gives: V gene, clone size, J gene, D gene, CDR3 DNA, CDR3 protein. D genes are given only for firm matches. Size values are once, few and many counts, or a class for expanded clones, and some rows have none.

TRBV2	NA	TRBJ1-2	NA	TGTGCCAGCAGTGGAGGGCCGGGCTATGGCTACACCTTC	CASSGGPGYGYTF
TRBV20-1	few	TRBJ1-5	NA	TGCAGTGCTAGACAGGGATCGGCTAGCAATCAGCCCCAGCATTTT	CSARQGSASNQPQHF
TRBV7-9	NA	TRBJ2-2	NA	TGTGCCAGCAGGTTGCAGGGGACCGGGGAGCTGTTTTTT	CASRLQGTGELFF
TRBV11-2	NA	TRBJ2-1	TRBD2	TGTGCCAGCAGCTTAGTCCCTAGCGGTGAGCAGTTCTTC	CASSLVPSGEQFF
TRBV19	few	TRBJ2-7	NA	TGTGCCAGTAGTATGCGTCAGTCCGCCTACGAGCAGTACTTC	CASSMRQSAYEQYF
TRBV7-9	many	TRBJ2-6	NA	TGTGCCAGCAGCTCGTCTGGCTCTGGGGCCAACGTCCTGACTTTC	CASSSSGSGANVLTF
TRBV6-5	many	TRBJ2-3	TRBD2	TGTGCCAGCAGTTACGGGACGGGGGGGCTGGACACAGATACGCAGTATTTT	CASSYGTGGLDTDTQYF
TRBV7-2	NA	TRBJ2-1	TRBD1	TGTGTCAGCAGCCCGCGGACAGGTGTTAACAATGAGCAGTTCTTC	CVSSPRTGVNNEQFF
TRBV4-3	NA	TRBJ1-1	NA	TGCGCCAGCAGCCAAGAAGGGGCGCGGAACACTGAAGCTTTCTTT	CASSQEGARNTEAFF
TRBV7-2	NA	TRBJ1-5	NA	TGTGCCAGCAGCCCCCGACAGAATCAGCCCCAGCATTTT	CASSPRQNQPQHF
TRBV7-8	NA	TRBJ1-1	TRBD1	TGTGCCAGCAGCTCGCGCCTAGGGACAGGGGGTATAGCTTTCTTT	CASSSRLGTGGIAFF
TRBV30	NA	TRBJ1-1	TRBD1	TGTGCCTGGGCTCGACAGGGAGGGTGGACTGAAGCTTTCTTT	CAWARQGGWTEAFF
TRBV7-2	many	TRBJ2-7	NA	TGTGCCAGCAGCTTGGGGCCAAATCCCTACGAGCAGTACTTC	CASSLGPNPYEQYF
TRBV2	NA	TRBJ2-1	NA	TGTGCCAGCAGCGTGGTCTGGACTTCTAATGAGCAGTTCTTC	CASSVVWTSNEQFF
TRBV20-1	NA	TRBJ1-1	TRBD1	TGCAGTGCTAGAGGGGACAGAGGTACTGAAGCTTTCTTT	CSARGDRGTEAFF
TRBV4-1	NA	TRBJ2-3	TRBD2	TGCGCCAGCAGCCACAGTAGCGGGGGCGTAGCAGATACGCAGTATTTT	CASSHSSGGVADTQYF
TRBV2	NA	TRBJ1-3	NA	TGTGCCAGCAGTGACTGGGACCCCAGGGGAAACACCATATATTTT	CASSDWDPRGNTIYF
TRBV7-2	many	TRBJ2-4	NA	TGTGCCAGCAGCTCTAGACAAGCCAAAAACATTCAGTACTTC	CASSSRQAKNIQYF
TRBV7-8	many	TRBJ2-7	TRBD1	TGTGCCAGCAGTCCCATAGTCCGCACGGGACAGGGAGACTACGAGCAGTACTTC	CASSPIVRTGQGDYEQYF
TRBV28	NA	TRBJ2-1	TRBD2	TGTGCCAGCAGAGGGGCAAGGGAGGGATCCTACAATGAGCAGTTCTTC	CASRGAREGSYNEQFF
TRBV6-6	few	TRBJ2-5	NA	TGTGCCAGCAGCCCCGACGGGGTGATGGAGACCCAGTACTTC	CASSPDGVMETQYF
TRBV12-3/TRBV12-4	NA	TRBJ1-4	TRBD1	TGTGCCAGCAGATATGCAGGGGGCATGACTAATGAAAAACTGTTTTTT	CASRYAGGMTNEKLFF
TRBV4-1	NA	TRBJ2-2	NA	TGCGCCAGCAGCCAAGAGCACCGGGACGCGAACACCGGGGAGCTGTTTTTT	CASSQEHRDANTGELFF
TRBV24-1	NA	TRBJ1-2	NA	TGTGCCACCAGTGATTTATCCGTGGACTATGGCTACACCTTC	CATSDLSVDYGYTF
TRBV11-2	many	TRBJ2-1	TRBD1	TGTGCCAGCAGCCCGACAGGGATCAATGAGCAGTTCTTC	CASSPTGINEQFF
TRBV7-2	NA	TRBJ2-3	NA	TGTGCCAGCAGCCTAGTAGGTCTCTGGTATACGCAGTATTTT	CASSLVGLWYTQYF
TRBV10-3	NA	TRBJ2-3	TRBD1	TGTGCCATCAGTGTTCCCAGGGACAGGAGCACAGATACGCAGTATTTT	CAISVPRDRSTDTQYF
TRBV7-9	few	TRBJ2-1	NA	TGTGCCAGCAGCTTAGCGGGGGCTAGCGATGAGCAGTTCTTC	CASSLAGASDEQFF
TRBV24-1	NA	TRBJ2-1	NA	TGTGCCACCAGTCGTTCGTACAATGAGCAGTTCTTC	CATSRSYNEQFF
TRBV19	NA	TRBJ1-1	NA	TGTGCCAGTAGTGTAACAGGGTCCCACACTGAAGCTTTCTTT	CASSVTGSHTEAFF
TRBV7-9	few	TRBJ2-7	TRBD1	TGTGCCAGCAGCGGAAGGGACAGTGTCAACGAGCAGTACTTC	CASSGRDSVNEQYF
TRBV28	NA	TRBJ2-7	NA	TGTGCCAGCAGCCCACCCGTGGGCTCCTACGAGCAGTACTTC	CASSPPVGSYEQYF
TRBV14	few	TRBJ1-2	NA	TGTGCCAGCAGCCAAGTGTCGACGGGAAGTGGCTACACCTTC	CASSQVSTGSGYTF
TRBV20-1	few	TRBJ1-1	TRBD1	TGCAGTGCTAGATCCAACCCAGGGGGGAACACTGAAGCTTTCTTT	CSARSNPGGNTEAFF
TRBV5-6	NA	TRBJ1-4	TRBD1	TGTGCCAGCAGTTTGACAGGGCGAACTAATGAAAAACTGTTTTTT	CASSLTGRTNEKLFF
TRBV4-1	NA	TRBJ2-7	TRBD2	TGCGCCAGCAGCCAGTCCCTAGCGGGGGGGTACGAGCAGTACTTC	CASSQSLAGGYEQYF
TRBV7-3	NA	TRBJ2-2	TRBD2	TGTGCCAGCAGCCCTCTCGGGACTAGCGGAAACACCGGGGAGCTGTTTTTT	CASSPLGTSGNTGELFF
TRBV20-1	NA	TRBJ2-1	NA	TGCAGTGCGGATAGATTCGAGGGGCAGTTCTTC	CSADRFEGQFF
TRBV7-3	once	TRBJ2-3	TRBD2	TGTTCCAGCAGCTCATCACTAGCGGGGGGCACAGATACTCAGTATTTT	CSSSSSLAGGTDTQYF
TRBV4-3	NA	TRBJ2-1	NA	TGCGCCAGCAGCCAAGAGGAGGGAGGGGGCAATGAGCAGTTCTTC	CASSQEEGGGNEQFF
TRBV6-2/TRBV6-3	NA	TRBJ1-6	NA	TGTGCCAGCAGACCCCCGCAGGGTGACTCACCCCTCCACTTT	CASRPPQGDSPLHF
TRBV6-8	NA	TRBJ2-4	NA	TGTGCCAGCAGTTCGAGGACAGCCTCGGCCAAAAACATTCAGTACTTC	CASSSRTASAKNIQYF
TRBV11-3	NA	TRBJ1-6	NA	TGTGCCGTCCGGGGCCGGTATAATTCACCCCTCCACTTT	CAVRGRYNSPLHF
TRBV7-6	NA	TRBJ2-1	TRBD2	TGTGCCAGCAGCTTAGCTCCCCCTAGCGGGGGGCTCAATGAGCAGTTCTTC	CASSLAPPSGGLNEQFF
TRBV6-1	many	TRBJ2-1	TRBD2	TGTGCCAGCAGTGAACTAGCGGGGGGGTACAATGAGCAGTTCTTC	CASSELAGGYNEQFF
TRBV7-9	NA	TRBJ1-1	NA	TGTGCCAGCATCTCTCAACGGGGCAGGGGCGCGGAAGCGTTCTTT	CASISQRGRGAEAFF
TRBV6-6	few	TRBJ1-3	NA	TGTGCCAGCAGTTACTCTGGACACGGCGGAGTTGGAAACACCATATATTTT	CASSYSGHGGVGNTIYF
TRBV12-3/TRBV12-4	few	TRBJ2-5	NA	TGTGCCAGCAGTTTAGGGCGAGGGGGGCAAGAGACCCAGTACTTC	CASSLGRGGQETQYF
TRBV5-1	few	TRBJ1-2	NA	TGCGCCAGCAGCTTGGGCTGGGGGCTCCGGATCTATGGCTACACCTTC	CASSLGWGLRIYGYTF
TRBV7-6	many	TRBJ1-4	NA	TGTGCCAGCAGCGAATGGGGACGCTTAAATGAAAAACTGTTTTTT	CASSEWGRLNEKLFF
TRBV7-8	few	TRBJ1-6	NA	TGTGCCAGCAGCATTCACCGGGGCAGCTCCTATAATTCACCCCTCCACTTT	CASSIHRGSSYNSPLHF
TRBV20-1	few	TRBJ2-3	NA	TGCAGTGCTAGATACCCAGATACGCAGTATTTT	CSARYPDTQYF
TRBV5-4	NA	TRBJ2-1	NA	TGTGCCAGCAGCTTTTACTCGACAGGGAGGAATGAGCAGTTCTTC	CASSFYSTGRNEQFF
TRBV6-1	NA	TRBJ2-3	NA	TGTGCCAGCAGTGAAGAAGGGACACCCCTTATCACAGATACGCAGTATTTT	CASSEEGTPLITDTQYF
TRBV12-3/TRBV12-4	few	TRBJ1-1	TRBD1	TGTGCCAGCAGAAGTCGGGACAGGAACACTGAAGCTTTCTTT	CASRSRDRNTEAFF
TRBV6-9	few	TRBJ1-1	NA	TGTGCCACTCAAGGAGGACATGAAGCTTTCTTT	CATQGGHEAFF
TRBV10-3	NA	TRBJ1-1	TRBD1	TGTGCCACCCGACCTGAACAGGGGGCGGGGAACACTGAAGCTTTCTTT	CATRPEQGAGNTEAFF
TRBV19	many	TRBJ1-2	TRBD1	TGTGCCAGTGCCCAACAGGGGCAGGGTGGCTACACCTTC	CASAQQGQGGYTF
TRBV3-1	many	TRBJ1-1	TRBD1	TGTGCCAGCAGCCCAGTCCCGGGACAGTATATGAACACTGAAGCTTTCTTT	CASSPVPGQYMNTEAFF
TRBV2	few	TRBJ1-6	NA	TGTGCCAGCGGGACACTGGGTCGGAATTCACCCCTCCACTTT	CASGTLGRNSPLHF